This T cell receptor (beta chain) was sequenced in a study of blood T cell repertoires in COVID-19. Looking at the study overall: Acute and convalescent COVID-19 samples came from the United States, Italy and Spain.

Germline V CDR1 and CDR2: SGHTA, FQGTGA. This CDR3 is 16 amino acids long. Trimming stripped 0 bases from V and 6 bases from J, with 16 bases between. This clone turned up a few times. Sequencing used immunoSEQ multiplex PCR; TCRdb keeps in-frame clones, though not all of them. Of about 140,000 clones in the sample, approximately 78% were seen once. The chain has TRBV7-3 and TRBJ2-3, with a tentative D call TRBD2 (6 bases). The sample taken for sequencing was peripheral blood. The TCR originated in an elderly woman with acute or convalescent COVID-19. CDR3 sequence reads: CASSLTRSGLADTQYF. Written as DNA, the CDR3 is TGTGCCAGCAGCTTAACCCGTAGCGGTTTAGCTGATACGCAGTATTTT.